A selection of T cell receptor beta chains follows, all from one sample in a study of identical twins. Via MiXCR, TCRdb re-called the 5' RACE reads, giving one row per CDR3 protein. The table shows 400,000 to 550,000 distinct CDR3 sequences, with approximately 22% occurring only once. The same data also went into a second study, on T cells expressing NK-cell markers.

The material sequenced was CD4+ T cells sorted from blood. The origin of the receptors is a woman younger than 35 in good health. Both conserved end residues are part of each CDR3. Clone size appears in some rows only: once, few, many, or a class for an expanded clone.

TRBV6-5	TRBJ1-5	14	few	CASSYQGIDQPQHF
TRBV24-1	TRBJ2-3	15	-	CATSDRDINTDTQYF
TRBV10-3	TRBJ2-7	14	-	CAIRSGGQGGEQYF
TRBV7-3	TRBJ1-3	13	-	CASSLTESGTIYF
TRBV16	TRBJ1-2	13	-	CASSRQNDYGYTF
TRBV12-3/TRBV12-4	TRBJ1-2	13	many	CASSLNSENGYTF
TRBV6-1	TRBJ2-7	14	-	CASTSGGGSYEQYF
TRBV7-9	TRBJ2-3	14	few	CASSRTSLTDTQYF
TRBV25-1	TRBJ2-7	13	-	CASSEYKGRRQYF
TRBV10-2	TRBJ2-7	12	once	CASSVLTGVAYF
TRBV7-2	TRBJ2-1	16	-	CASSLVQGASYNEQFF
TRBV20-1	TRBJ1-5	13	many	CSASLQGNQPQHF
TRBV28	TRBJ2-1	15	few	CASSSWEANYNEQFF
TRBV20-1	TRBJ2-4	13	-	CSASWMPKNIQYF
TRBV7-3	TRBJ2-1	13	few	CASSPSWSDEQFF
TRBV4-1	TRBJ2-7	14	few	CASSQVGLSYEQYF
TRBV20-1	TRBJ2-1	15	-	CSASNAGKSYNEQFF
TRBV12-3/TRBV12-4	TRBJ2-2	13	-	CASSLYRAGELFF
TRBV4-2	TRBJ2-5	15	-	CASSQDRGGQETQYF
TRBV12-3/TRBV12-4	TRBJ2-3	18	few	CASSLIGERGVGTDTQYF
TRBV5-6	TRBJ1-5	15	few	CASSSFRDRLQPQHF
TRBV6-2/TRBV6-3	TRBJ1-1	14	-	CASSITQGSTEAFF
TRBV6-2/TRBV6-3	TRBJ1-2	14	few	CASQLRTQRHGYTF
TRBV5-1	TRBJ1-1	12	few	CASSLATTEAFF
TRBV6-5	TRBJ1-6	18	-	CASSYSRFRGKGNSPLHF
TRBV14	TRBJ2-4	13	-	CASSPGAGNIQYF
TRBV7-6	TRBJ2-2	19	-	CASSPGTGLGLGGAGELFF
TRBV5-1	TRBJ2-7	16	-	CASSRGGTGDINEQYF
TRBV10-3	TRBJ1-1	13	few	CAISGGRDTEAFF
TRBV4-2	TRBJ2-6	12	many	CATSVSANVLTF
TRBV7-9	TRBJ2-2	16	few	CASSLARGLNTGELFF
TRBV5-1	TRBJ2-7	15	-	CASSLAIGVSYEQYF
TRBV9	TRBJ2-7	16	few	CASSVGGMDFSYEQYF